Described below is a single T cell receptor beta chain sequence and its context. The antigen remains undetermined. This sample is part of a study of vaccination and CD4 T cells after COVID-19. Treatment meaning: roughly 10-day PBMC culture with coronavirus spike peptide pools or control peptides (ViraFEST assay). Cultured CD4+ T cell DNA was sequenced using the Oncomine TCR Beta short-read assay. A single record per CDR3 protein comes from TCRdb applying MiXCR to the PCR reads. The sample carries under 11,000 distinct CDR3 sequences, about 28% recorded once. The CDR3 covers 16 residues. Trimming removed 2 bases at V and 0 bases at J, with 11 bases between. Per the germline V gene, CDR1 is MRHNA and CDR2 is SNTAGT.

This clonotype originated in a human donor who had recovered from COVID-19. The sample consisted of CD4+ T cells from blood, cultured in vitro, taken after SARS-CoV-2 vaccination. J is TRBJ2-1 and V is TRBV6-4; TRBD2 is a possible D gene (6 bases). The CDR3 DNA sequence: TGTGCCAGCAGTGACGGGGCGGGATCCTCCTACAATGAGCAGTTCTTC. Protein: CASSDGAGSSYNEQFF.